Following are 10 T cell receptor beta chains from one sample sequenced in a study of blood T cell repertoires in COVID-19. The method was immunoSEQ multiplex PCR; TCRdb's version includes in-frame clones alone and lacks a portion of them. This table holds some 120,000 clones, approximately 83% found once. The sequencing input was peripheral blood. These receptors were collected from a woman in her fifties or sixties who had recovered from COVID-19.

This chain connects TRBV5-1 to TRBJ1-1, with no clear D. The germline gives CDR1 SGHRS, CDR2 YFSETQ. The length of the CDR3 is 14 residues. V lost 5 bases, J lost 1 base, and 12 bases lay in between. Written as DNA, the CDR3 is TGCGCCAGCAGACTGCACGCGGCGAACACTGAAGCTTTCTTT. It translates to CASRLHAANTEAFF.

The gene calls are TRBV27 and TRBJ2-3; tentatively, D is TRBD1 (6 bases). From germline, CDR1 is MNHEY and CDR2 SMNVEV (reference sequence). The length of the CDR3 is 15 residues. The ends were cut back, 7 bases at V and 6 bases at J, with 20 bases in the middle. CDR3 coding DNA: TGTGCCAGCAAGAGGGCAGGGGCGCTCTTGGATACGCAGTATTTT. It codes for CASKRAGALLDTQYF.

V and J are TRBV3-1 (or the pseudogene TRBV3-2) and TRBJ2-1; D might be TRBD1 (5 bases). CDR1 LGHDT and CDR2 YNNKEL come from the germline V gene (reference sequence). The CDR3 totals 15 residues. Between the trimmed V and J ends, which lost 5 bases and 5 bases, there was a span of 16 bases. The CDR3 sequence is CASSDITEQDNEQFF. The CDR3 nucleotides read TGTGCCAGCAGCGACATTACCGAACAGGACAATGAGCAGTTCTTC.

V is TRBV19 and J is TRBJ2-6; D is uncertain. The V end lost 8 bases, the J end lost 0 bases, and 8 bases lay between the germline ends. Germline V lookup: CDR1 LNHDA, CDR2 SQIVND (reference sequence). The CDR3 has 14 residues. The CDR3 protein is CASYSPSGANVLTF. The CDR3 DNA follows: TGTGCCAGTTATAGTCCCTCTGGGGCCAACGTCCTGACTTTC.

CDR3: CASSRVPNTEAFF. CDR3 DNA sequence: TGCGCCAGCAGCCGAGTACCGAACACTGAAGCTTTCTTT. This chain joins TRBV5-1 and TRBJ1-1; no firm D call. The ends were cut back, 4 bases at V and 1 base at J, with 8 bases in the middle. This CDR3 region has 13 residues. Germline V lookup: CDR1 SGHRS, CDR2 YFSETQ.

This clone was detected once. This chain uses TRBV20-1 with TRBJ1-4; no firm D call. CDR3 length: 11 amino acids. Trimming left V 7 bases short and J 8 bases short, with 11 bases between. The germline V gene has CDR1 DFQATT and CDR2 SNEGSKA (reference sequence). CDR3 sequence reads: CSVDHLEKLFF. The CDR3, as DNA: TGCAGTGTCGATCACCTAGAAAAACTGTTTTTT.

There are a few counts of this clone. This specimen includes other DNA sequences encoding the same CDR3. The CDR3 bases are TGTGCCAGTAGTGACAGGGGATACGAGCAGTACTTC. Its translation: CASSDRGYEQYF. The chain links TRBV19 to TRBJ2-7; 8 bases match TRBD1. The CDR3 has 12 residues. CDR1 is LNHDA and CDR2 is SQIVND in the germline V gene (reference sequence). V shed 5 bases, J shed 4 bases, and the junction held 1 base outside the gene matches.

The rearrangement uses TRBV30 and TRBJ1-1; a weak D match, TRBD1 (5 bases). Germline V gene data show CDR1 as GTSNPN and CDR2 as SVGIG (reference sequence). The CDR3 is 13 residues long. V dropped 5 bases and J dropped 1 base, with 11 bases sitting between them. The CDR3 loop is CAWCAGGNTEAFF. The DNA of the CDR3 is TGTGCCTGGTGCGCCGGGGGGAACACTGAAGCTTTCTTT.

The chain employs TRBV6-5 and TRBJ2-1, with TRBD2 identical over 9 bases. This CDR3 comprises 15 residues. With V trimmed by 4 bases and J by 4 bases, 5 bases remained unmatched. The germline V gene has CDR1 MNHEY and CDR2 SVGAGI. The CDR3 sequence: CASSFVAGEYNEQFF. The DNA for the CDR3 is TGTGCCAGCAGTTTCGTAGCGGGGGAGTACAATGAGCAGTTCTTC.

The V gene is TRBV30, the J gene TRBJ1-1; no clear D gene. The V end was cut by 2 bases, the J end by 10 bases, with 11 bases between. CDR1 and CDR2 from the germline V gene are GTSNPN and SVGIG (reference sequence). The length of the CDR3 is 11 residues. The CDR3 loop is CAWSPGVVAFF. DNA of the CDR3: TGTGCCTGGAGTCCCGGGGTGGTAGCTTTCTTT.